The rows below give T cell receptor beta chains drawn from one sample of a study of cytotoxic CD8 clonotypes in ibrutinib-treated CLL. The table came from immunoSEQ multiplex PCR; TCRdb's copy has only in-frame clones and leaves some out. The sample includes 16,000 or so clones, 68% seen only once; the top ten take 18%. The sequencing used PBMCs, collected before ibrutinib treatment. The receptors come from a human donor with chronic lymphocytic leukemia. Both conserved end residues are part of each CDR3. The order of the fields is D gene, J gene, clone size, V gene, CDR3 protein. D genes are given only for firm matches. Clone size is shown for a subset of rows, as once, few, many or a class of expanded clone.

D gene: NA
J gene: TRBJ1-1
clone size: NA
V gene: TRBV6-1
CDR3 protein: CASIMGRNTEAFF

D gene: NA
J gene: TRBJ1-3
clone size: NA
V gene: TRBV5-6
CDR3 protein: CASSLAGTGNTIYF

D gene: TRBD1
J gene: TRBJ1-1
clone size: NA
V gene: TRBV7-9
CDR3 protein: CASSSGGGITEAFF

D gene: TRBD1
J gene: TRBJ1-6
clone size: few
V gene: TRBV7-2
CDR3 protein: CASSYAGTDNSPLHF

D gene: NA
J gene: TRBJ1-4
clone size: NA
V gene: TRBV21-1
CDR3 protein: CASSPGEGRSEKLFF

D gene: TRBD1
J gene: TRBJ1-2
clone size: NA
V gene: TRBV7-8
CDR3 protein: CASSPGQGWGYTF

D gene: TRBD1
J gene: TRBJ2-2
clone size: NA
V gene: TRBV9
CDR3 protein: CASSVGLARDRGQGELFF

D gene: TRBD1
J gene: TRBJ2-1
clone size: NA
V gene: TRBV6-4
CDR3 protein: CASSDRQGEAYEQFF

D gene: TRBD1
J gene: TRBJ2-7
clone size: NA
V gene: TRBV18
CDR3 protein: CASSRGQGADEQYF

D gene: NA
J gene: TRBJ2-3
clone size: few
V gene: TRBV11-2
CDR3 protein: CASSLDSGGTDTQYF

D gene: NA
J gene: TRBJ2-2
clone size: NA
V gene: TRBV5-1
CDR3 protein: CASSLGHTGELFF

D gene: TRBD2
J gene: TRBJ2-5
clone size: NA
V gene: TRBV30
CDR3 protein: CAWSGGLAGKETQYF

D gene: NA
J gene: TRBJ2-4
clone size: NA
V gene: TRBV19
CDR3 protein: CASSMEVVRLAKNIQYF

D gene: NA
J gene: TRBJ1-3
clone size: few
V gene: TRBV25-1
CDR3 protein: CASSAGVAGNTIYF

D gene: NA
J gene: TRBJ1-6
clone size: NA
V gene: TRBV7-2
CDR3 protein: CASSPTSGTANSPLHF

D gene: NA
J gene: TRBJ2-2
clone size: NA
V gene: TRBV19
CDR3 protein: CASLHLPRGSGELFF

D gene: TRBD1
J gene: TRBJ2-2
clone size: NA
V gene: TRBV5-1
CDR3 protein: CASSLGTGVATGELFF

D gene: NA
J gene: TRBJ1-1
clone size: NA
V gene: TRBV20-1
CDR3 protein: CSARDKGAFF

D gene: TRBD2
J gene: TRBJ2-7
clone size: NA
V gene: TRBV28
CDR3 protein: CASGSPGTSGDEQYF

D gene: NA
J gene: TRBJ1-1
clone size: NA
V gene: TRBV7-9
CDR3 protein: CASSHQATLNTEAFF

D gene: NA
J gene: TRBJ1-5
clone size: few
V gene: TRBV10-2
CDR3 protein: CASSSQGSQPQHF

D gene: TRBD1
J gene: TRBJ2-2
clone size: NA
V gene: TRBV19
CDR3 protein: CATPRGTGTATGELFF